A single T cell receptor (beta chain) is shown here with its context. This sample also contains other DNA sequences that code for the same CDR3. The data were taken from a study of blood T cell repertoires in COVID-19. Only in-frame clones appear in the TCRdb table, and some are missing; sequencing was by immunoSEQ multiplex PCR. The table includes hundreds of thousands of clones, 85% to 90% detected once. Participants' own reports of clinical history determined their cohort assignment. There are 14 residues in the CDR3. Germline values: CDR1 SGHRS, CDR2 YFSETQ. V trimming: 0 bases; J trimming: 10 bases; junction bases outside the gene matches: 3.

V gene TRBV5-1 combines with J gene TRBJ1-6; 8 nucleotides line up with TRBD1. The receptor was isolated from a man between 18 and 29 years old who had recovered from COVID-19. The sequenced sample consisted of PBMCs or T cells enriched from blood (not recorded which). The CDR3: CASSLGTGRSPLHF. Here the CDR3 DNA reads TGCGCCAGCAGCTTGGGGACAGGGCGATCACCCCTCCACTTT.